The clone carrying this T cell receptor beta chain was seen only a few times. The germline V gene has CDR1 KGHSH and CDR2 LQKENI. The V gene lost 0 bases and the J gene lost 5 bases, with 13 bases spanning the gap. CDR3 length: 15 amino acids. The data derive from a study of human T cells and chemical hapten exposure. TCRdb re-called the RACE reads with MiXCR, one entry per CDR3 protein. The sample holds 50,000 to 65,000 distinct CDR3 sequences; roughly 6.7% are singletons and the top ten take about 1.5%. Noted time point: pre-sensitization, week 0. Sample treatment: therapeutic diphenylcyclopropenone sensitization with weekly scalp DPC. Those who donated were patients with alopecia, 18 to 70 years of age, and suitable for DPC.

The TCR was taken from a woman younger than 45 with alopecia areata. Some clones in this sample may be carry-over from other donors' samples. The gene calls are TRBV18 and TRBJ1-1; D might be TRBD1 (6 bases). The specimen comprised whole blood, sampled in connection with sensitization to the hapten diphenylcyclopropenone (DPC). Written as DNA, the CDR3 is TGTGCCAGCTCACCACCGCGGGGGGCGCGAACTGAAGCTTTCTTT. Residues: CASSPPRGARTEAFF.